This TCR beta chain was obtained from a study of a mutant IDH1 vaccine in newly diagnosed glioma. Study-wide background: Treated individuals were about 60% male and around 40% female, averaging approximately 40 years of age.

Some clones are missing from TCRdb's copy, which holds only in-frame ones; the method was immunoSEQ multiplex PCR. The data contain approximately 60,000 clones, 75% to 90% of them seen just once; the ten biggest clones take up 3.8%. The CDR3 sequence is 17 residues long. The V segment lost 4 bases and the J segment 6 bases; nucleotides outside the gene matches: 13. Germline CDR1 and CDR2: SGHKS and YYEKEE (reference sequence). Time point described: week 47, end of study. The content of each vaccine dose was 300 ug of mutant IDH1 20-mer peptide, and topical imiquimod accompanied it. Concerning this clone: Antigen specificity is unknown.

The sample in question was PBMCs, obtained from a glioma patient whose treatment included an IDH1 peptide vaccine. This clonotype originated in a man aged 25-45 years with glioma. The V gene is TRBV5-5, the J gene TRBJ1-5; TRBD1 aligns across 10 bases. The CDR3, as DNA: TGTGCCAGCAGCCCCGTTTTCCGGACAGGGGGAGGTCAGCCCCAGCATTTT. As protein: CASSPVFRTGGGQPQHF.